The entry that follows covers one T cell receptor (beta chain) sequence. The antigen is not known. Sequencing used immunoSEQ multiplex PCR; TCRdb keeps in-frame clones, though not all of them. Altogether 150,000 to 180,000 clones are present, around nine tenths being singletons, with the ten largest covering approximately 19%. The sample originates from a study of T cell responses to AZD1222 COVID-19 vaccine. Study at large: Pooled samples include second doses given at about 4 or 12 weeks.

Study conclusions and caveats: Two AZD1222 administrations were followed by greater Spike-specific TCR breadth and depth. In all cases, repertoires were sampled only after the peak T cell response. Unmutated variant regions are reportedly targeted by nearly half of spike-specific TCRs.

Sequenced here: peripheral blood, sampled on day 0 of AZD1222 vaccination. This TCR was sampled from an adult in good health.

In nucleotides, the CDR3 is TGCGCCAGCAGCTCCCTACTAGCGGGGGGGCGGAATGAGCAGTTCTTC. Translating gives CASSSLLAGGRNEQFF. The chain combines TRBV5-1 with TRBJ2-1, with TRBD2 identical over 13 bases. The CDR3 totals 16 residues. Germline V lookup: CDR1 SGHRS, CDR2 YFSETQ. With 3 bases clipped from V and 7 bases from J, the junction kept 7 bases outside the gene matches. Drawing the rest from reference TRBV5-1 and TRBJ2-1, the complete variable domain is KAGVTQTPRYLIKTRGQQVTLSCSPISGHRSVSWYQQTPGQGLQFLFEYFSETQRNKGNFPGRFSGRQFSNSRSEMNVSTLELGDSALYLCASSSLLAGGRNEQFFGPGTRLTVL.